The subject of this entry is one T cell receptor (beta chain). V was pared by 6 bases and J by 4 bases, with 7 bases between. The CDR3 loop spans 12 amino acids. CDR1 and CDR2 from the germline V gene are LNHDA and SQIVND (reference sequence). Here immunoSEQ multiplex PCR was the method, and the copy in TCRdb shows in-frame clones only, minus some. The sample consists of 140,000 to 150,000 clones, 75% to 85% of them appearing once. This record comes from a study of blood T cell repertoires in COVID-19. At the level of the study: Acute-phase and convalescent COVID-19 samples originated in the United States, Italy and Spain. Sample material is recorded as cDNA or gDNA derived from T cells, B-cell-depleted T cells, or PBMCs.

The source of this sequence is a man between 65 and 85 years old who had recovered from COVID-19. The chain is built from TRBV19 and TRBJ1-5; D remains ambiguous. The sequenced sample consisted of peripheral blood. The CDR3 DNA reads as TGTGCCAGTAGGCTGGCAAATCAGCCCCAGCATTTT. Amino acids: CASRLANQPQHF.